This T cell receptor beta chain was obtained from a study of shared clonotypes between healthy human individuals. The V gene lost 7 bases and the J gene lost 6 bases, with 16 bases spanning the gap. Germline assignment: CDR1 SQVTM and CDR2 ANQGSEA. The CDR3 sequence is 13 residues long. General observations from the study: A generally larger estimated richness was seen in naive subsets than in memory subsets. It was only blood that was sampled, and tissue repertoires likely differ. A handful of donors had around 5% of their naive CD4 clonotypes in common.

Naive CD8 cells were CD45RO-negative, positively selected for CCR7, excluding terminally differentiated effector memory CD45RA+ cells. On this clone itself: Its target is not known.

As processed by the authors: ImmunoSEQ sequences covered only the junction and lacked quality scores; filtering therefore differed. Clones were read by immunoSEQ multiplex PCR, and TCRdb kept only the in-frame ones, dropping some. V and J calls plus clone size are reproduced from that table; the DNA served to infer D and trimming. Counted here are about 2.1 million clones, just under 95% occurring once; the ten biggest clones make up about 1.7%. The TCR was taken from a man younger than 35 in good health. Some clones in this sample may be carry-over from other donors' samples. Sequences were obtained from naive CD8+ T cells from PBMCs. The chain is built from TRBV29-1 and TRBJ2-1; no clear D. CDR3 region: CSGGQNGVNEQFF. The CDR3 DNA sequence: TGCAGCGGAGGTCAAAATGGAGTCAATGAGCAGTTCTTC.